The 30 T cell receptor beta chains in this list originate from one sample, sequenced in a study of shared clonotypes between healthy human individuals. Assay: immunoSEQ multiplex PCR; the TCRdb copy retains only in-frame clones and omits some. The sample carries roughly 2,500,000 clones, over 85% recorded once. Sequenced sample: naive CD4+ T cells from PBMCs. Subset meaning: CD45RA+ positively selected. Receptors originate from a man between 18 and 35 years old in good health. Some clones in this sample may be carry-over from other donors' samples.

V is TRBV7-9 and J is TRBJ2-2; 7 bases are a match to TRBD2. The CDR3 is 18 residues long. Germline CDR1 SEHNR, CDR2 FQNEAQ (reference sequence). J lost 5 bases, V lost 6 bases, and 18 bases had no gene match. The CDR3: CASRTETLGGRWTGELFF. The DNA for the CDR3 is TGTGCCAGCAGAACCGAAACCCTGGGCGGGAGATGGACCGGGGAGCTGTTTTTT.

The V gene is TRBV18, the J gene TRBJ1-2; no firm D call. The germline gives CDR1 KGHSH, CDR2 LQKENI. V was shortened by 2 bases and J by 4 bases, with 23 bases between the two germline ends. The CDR3 consists of 18 residues. The CDR3 region is CASSPTPEGHPSLYGYTF. The DNA of the CDR3 is TGTGCCAGCTCACCAACTCCTGAGGGCCATCCTTCTCTCTATGGCTACACCTTC. The full variable domain, with the rest looked up from reference TRBV18 and TRBJ1-2, is NAGVMQNPRHLVRRRGQEARLRCSPMKGHSHVYWYRQLPEEGLKFMVYLQKENIIDESGMPKERFSAEFPKEGPSILRIQQVVRGDSAAYFCASSPTPEGHPSLYGYTFGSGTRLTVV.

Points on this clone: This CDR3 is also generated by other DNA sequences in the sample. The chain is built from TRBV5-1 and TRBJ1-5; the match to TRBD1 covers 9 bases. Per germline, CDR1 SGHRS and CDR2 YFSETQ. The length of the CDR3 is 15 residues. J gave up 2 bases and V 1 base, and 1 base lay outside the gene matches. The CDR3 spells CASSLTGGGNQPQHF. For the CDR3, the DNA is TGCGCCAGCAGCTTGACAGGGGGCGGCAATCAGCCCCAGCATTTT.

This chain links TRBV4-1 with TRBJ1-1, with 7 bases aligning to TRBD1. V shed 7 bases and J 5 bases; nucleotides not matched to a gene: 10. CDR1 MGHRA and CDR2 YSYEKL come from the germline V gene. The CDR3 contains 14 residues. The CDR3 protein is CASKNGQGGTEAFF. Here the CDR3 DNA reads TGCGCCAGCAAGAACGGGCAGGGGGGGACTGAAGCTTTCTTT.

The V call is TRBV7-8, the J call TRBJ2-2, with TRBD2 identical over 10 bases. Germline CDR1 and CDR2: SGHVS and FQNEAQ. Trimming removed 3 bases from V and 1 base from J; junction bases left unmatched: 2. The CDR3 covers 16 residues. CDR3 DNA: TGTGCCAGCAGCTTGAGGACTAGCGGGAACACCGGGGAGCTGTTTTTT. Translated, it gives CASSLRTSGNTGELFF.

V gene TRBV9 combines with J gene TRBJ2-1; D unresolved. There are 13 residues in the CDR3. Between the trimmed V and J ends, which lost 0 bases and 5 bases, there was a span of 6 bases. The germline V gene has CDR1 SGDLS and CDR2 YYNGEE. In nucleotides, the CDR3 is TGTGCCAGCAGCGTAGCTTTCCACAATGAGCAGTTCTTC. This sequence encodes CASSVAFHNEQFF.

The chain is built from TRBV6-1 and TRBJ1-1; a weak D match, TRBD1 (6 bases). From germline, CDR1 is MNHNS and CDR2 SASEGT. This CDR3 is built from 11 residues. Trimming left V 5 bases short and J 11 bases short, with 12 bases between. The CDR3 nucleotides are TGTGCCAGCAGTCAAGACAGGTTGGCTTTCTTT. As protein: CASSQDRLAFF.

V is TRBV7-9 and J is TRBJ2-1; 9 bases map to TRBD2. This CDR3 is built from 17 residues. Per the germline V gene, CDR1 is SEHNR and CDR2 is FQNEAQ (reference sequence). Trimming took 3 bases from V and 5 from J; bases not matched to a gene: 11. Here the CDR3 reads CASSFSGGRARNNEQFF. The CDR3 DNA reads as TGTGCCAGCAGCTTTTCCGGCGGGAGGGCCCGTAACAATGAGCAGTTCTTC.

The rearrangement uses TRBV9 and TRBJ2-7; 7 bases are a match to TRBD2. CDR3 size: 14 residues. Per germline, CDR1 SGDLS and CDR2 YYNGEE. V trimming: 0 bases; J trimming: 5 bases; junction bases outside the gene matches: 5. The CDR3 nucleotides are TGTGCCAGCAGCGTAGTGGGGGGGAGCGACGAGCAGTACTTC. Protein: CASSVVGGSDEQYF.

The chain employs TRBV18 and TRBJ2-2; 12 nucleotides line up with TRBD1. The trim removed 3 bases at V and 6 bases at J, leaving 11 bases unmatched. The CDR3 consists of 18 residues. Germline CDR1 and CDR2: KGHSH and LQKENI. The CDR3 nucleotides read TGTGCCAGCTCACCTCCCGGGACAGGGGGCGCTGTACCCGGGGAGCTGTTTTTT. It encodes CASSPPGTGGAVPGELFF.

This clone is a singleton in its sample. This sample also contains other DNA sequences that code for the same CDR3. The rearrangement uses TRBV6-5 and TRBJ1-1; D is uncertain. Germline V lookup: CDR1 MNHEY, CDR2 SVGAGI. The CDR3 runs to 14 residues. Trimming removed 0 bases from V and 1 base from J, with 6 bases in between. This CDR3 reads CASSYSLANTEAFF. In DNA form, the CDR3 reads TGTGCCAGCAGTTACTCGTTGGCGAACACTGAAGCTTTCTTT.

The rearrangement joins TRBV28 to TRBJ2-7, with D unresolved. The CDR3 has 13 amino acids. Deletions cut 7 bases from V and 4 bases from J, with 14 bases between. Germline V gene data show CDR1 as MDHEN and CDR2 as SYDVKM. The CDR3 DNA is TGTGCCAGCACTCCGCAACAGATGTACGAGCAGTACTTC. Its translation is CASTPQQMYEQYF.

The chain joins TRBV4-3 to TRBJ2-7; 8 nucleotides align to TRBD2. The V gene end was trimmed by 0 bases and the J gene end by 2 bases; junction bases not matched to a gene: 6. The CDR3 runs to 16 residues. The germline V gene encodes CDR1 LGHNA and CDR2 YSLEER. CDR3 coding DNA: TGCGCCAGCAGCCAAGATATCGGGACTAGTGCCTACGAGCAGTACTTC. It translates to CASSQDIGTSAYEQYF.

J is TRBJ2-3 and V is TRBV6-5; D may correspond to TRBD1 or TRBD2 (5 bases each). Germline CDR1 reads MNHEY; CDR2 reads SVGAGI. CDR3 length: 15 amino acids. V was clipped by 6 bases and J by 3 bases, with 16 bases between them. The CDR3 here is CASSRGGLGTDTQYF. In nucleotides, the CDR3 is TGTGCCAGCAGCCGGGGCGGGCTGGGTACAGATACGCAGTATTTT.

The rearrangement uses TRBV7-2 and TRBJ1-1; 9 bases are shared with TRBD1. With 3 bases clipped from V and 4 bases from J, the junction kept 9 bases outside the gene matches. Germline V gene lookup returns CDR1 SGHTA and CDR2 FQGNSA. CDR3 length equals 16 residues. The CDR3 DNA is TGTGCCAGCAGCTTTGGGACAGGGACTTTGGGCACTGAAGCTTTCTTT. This encodes CASSFGTGTLGTEAFF. Filled out from reference TRBV7-2 and TRBJ1-1, the complete variable domain reads GAGVSQSPSNKVTEKGKDVELRCDPISGHTALYWYRQSLGQGLEFLIYFQGNSAPDKSGLPSDRFSAERTGGSVSTLTIQRTQQEDSAVYLCASSFGTGTLGTEAFFGQGTRLTVV.

The rearrangement links TRBV4-2 to TRBJ2-5; the match to TRBD2 covers 9 bases. The CDR3 has 15 amino acids. Unmatched junction bases numbered 10, after V lost 8 bases and J lost 3 bases. CDR1 and CDR2 from the germline V gene are LGHNA and YNFKEQ. The CDR3 bases are TGTGCCAGCGCCAGGGGTGCTAGCGGGGAAGAGACCCAGTACTTC. Its protein is CASARGASGEETQYF.

This chain joins TRBV9 and TRBJ2-3; 7 bases line up with TRBD2. Germline-derived CDR1 and CDR2 are SGDLS and YYNGEE. V shed 0 bases and J 1 base; nucleotides not matched to a gene: 8. This CDR3 is built from 17 residues. The CDR3 DNA follows: TGTGCCAGCAGCGTAGGGGTGCGGGAGAGTCGCACAGATACGCAGTATTTT. Translated: CASSVGVRESRTDTQYF.

This rearrangement joins TRBV19 to TRBJ1-2, with D uncertain. This CDR3 has 14 residues. Germline CDR1 reads LNHDA; CDR2 reads SQIVND (reference sequence). V lost 3 bases, J lost 2 bases, and 10 bases lay in between. The CDR3: CASSMGPTNYGYTF. The CDR3 DNA reads as TGTGCCAGTAGTATGGGCCCCACGAACTATGGCTACACCTTC.

To note about this clone: At the DNA level, this CDR3 is encoded by other sequences in the same sample as well. The rearrangement joins TRBV2 to TRBJ2-7; no reliable D call. V was cut by 6 bases and J by 1 base, with 7 bases left in between. The length of the CDR3 is 12 residues. In germline, CDR1 is SNHLY, CDR2 FYNNEI. The CDR3 sequence is CASSGTSYEQYF. DNA of the CDR3: TGTGCCAGCAGCGGCACATCCTACGAGCAGTACTTC.

The V gene is TRBV5-1, the J gene TRBJ1-3; tentative D call: TRBD1 (6 bases). V shed 1 base and J shed 1 base, with 9 bases lying between them. Germline V gene data show CDR1 as SGHRS and CDR2 as YFSETQ. There are 15 residues in the CDR3. Written as DNA, the CDR3 is TGCGCCAGCAGCTTGCAGGGGCCGTCTGGAAACACCATATATTTT. Translated, it gives CASSLQGPSGNTIYF. Full variable domain (outside the CDR3, taken from reference TRBV5-1 and TRBJ1-3): KAGVTQTPRYLIKTRGQQVTLSCSPISGHRSVSWYQQTPGQGLQFLFEYFSETQRNKGNFPGRFSGRQFSNSRSEMNVSTLELGDSALYLCASSLQGPSGNTIYFGEGSWLTVV.

As regards this clone: This sample also contains other DNA sequences that code for the same CDR3. V and J are TRBV7-3 and TRBJ2-3; TRBD2 is a possible D gene (6 bases). Per germline, CDR1 SGHTA and CDR2 FQGTGA. V was pared by 3 bases and J by 0 bases, with 10 bases between. The CDR3 extends over 15 amino acids. In DNA, the CDR3 is TGTGCCAGCAGCTTCTCGGGGACTAGCACAGATACGCAGTATTTT. Residues: CASSFSGTSTDTQYF. Looking up the rest from reference TRBV7-3 and TRBJ2-3 gives the full variable domain: GAGVSQTPSNKVTEKGKYVELRCDPISGHTALYWYRQSLGQGPEFLIYFQGTGAADDSGLPNDRFFAVRPEGSVSTLKIQRTERGDSAVYLCASSFSGTSTDTQYFGPGTRLTVL.

The chain is built from TRBV7-6 and TRBJ2-1, with 9 bases matching TRBD2. This CDR3 has 12 residues. J lost 9 bases, V lost 6 bases, and 3 bases had no gene match. Germline V gene sequence: CDR1 SGHVS, CDR2 FNYEAQ. The CDR3, as DNA: TGTGCCAGCAGTCTTAGCGGGGGTGAGCAGTTCTTC. It codes for CASSLSGGEQFF.

The chain carries TRBV5-4 and TRBJ2-7, with D uncertain. V lost 7 bases to trimming and J lost 7 bases, with 24 bases between them. Germline V gives CDR1 SGHNT, CDR2 YYREEE (reference sequence). The CDR3 totals 15 residues. The CDR3, as DNA: TGTGCCAGCCGGGTGGGCGGTTGGGAATCCCAAGAGCAGTACTTC. Protein: CASRVGGWESQEQYF. Variable domain in full (rest from reference TRBV5-4 and TRBJ2-7): ETGVTQSPTHLIKTRGQQVTLRCSSQSGHNTVSWYQQALGQGPQFIFQYYREEENGRGNFPPRFSGLQFPNYSSELNVNALELDDSALYLCASRVGGWESQEQYFGPGTRLTVT.

The CDR3 nucleotides are TGTGCCAGCAGTTACTTACAGGGGACCGGCTACACCTTC. Its translation: CASSYLQGTGYTF. The J gene is TRBJ1-2, the V gene TRBV6-5; 7 nucleotides agree with TRBD1. The junction had 4 bases not matched to a gene; V was cut back by 1 base and J by 8 bases. Germline CDR1 and CDR2: MNHEY and SVGAGI. The CDR3 runs to 13 residues.

In this sample, this clone turned up once. J is TRBJ2-3 and V is TRBV9, with D possibly matching TRBD2 (6 bases). The CDR3 length is 13 residues. Between the trimmed V and J ends, which lost 3 bases and 10 bases, there was a span of 15 bases. The V gene's germline CDR1 is SGDLS and CDR2 YYNGEE. The CDR3 loop is CASSGPVGGSQYF. The DNA of the CDR3 is TGTGCCAGCAGCGGACCGGTCGGGGGTTCGCAGTATTTT. The whole variable domain, remainder taken from reference TRBV9 and TRBJ2-3, is DSGVTQTPKHLITATGQRVTLRCSPRSGDLSVYWYQQSLDQGLQFLIQYYNGEERAKGNILERFSAQQFPDLHSELNLSSLELGDSALYFCASSGPVGGSQYFGPGTRLTVL.

The CDR3 protein is CASSLGGYRETQYF. The CDR3 coding sequence is TGTGCCAGCAGTTTAGGGGGGTACCGGGAGACCCAGTACTTC. The chain couples TRBV28 to TRBJ2-5; D is perhaps TRBD2 (6 bases). The CDR3 consists of 14 residues. Germline loops: CDR1 MDHEN, CDR2 SYDVKM. V gave up 2 bases and J gave up 5 bases, with 12 bases separating them.

The V gene is TRBV30, the J gene TRBJ1-5; D not certain. The germline V gene encodes CDR1 GTSNPN and CDR2 SVGIG (reference sequence). The length of the CDR3 is 15 residues. V gave up 1 base and J gave up 2 bases, with 12 bases separating them. The CDR3 nucleotides are TGTGCCTGGAGTGAGGCCGGGCGGGGCAATCAGCCCCAGCATTTT. Its translation: CAWSEAGRGNQPQHF.

This chain uses TRBV5-1 with TRBJ2-7; tentatively, D is TRBD1 or TRBD2 (5 bases each). Germline V lookup: CDR1 SGHRS, CDR2 YFSETQ. This CDR3 region has 16 residues. Trimming took 4 bases from V and 0 from J, leaving 17 bases between them. Written as DNA, the CDR3 is TGCGCCAGCAGCGGTGACGGGACCGCTAGCTCCTACGAGCAGTACTTC. It codes for CASSGDGTASSYEQYF.

V is TRBV19 and J is TRBJ1-1; D call uncertain. Per germline, CDR1 LNHDA and CDR2 SQIVND (reference sequence). This CDR3 contains 15 residues. V was pared by 4 bases and J by 1 base, with 13 bases between. DNA for the CDR3: TGTGCCAGTAGTAGGTTATCGGACTGGAACACTGAAGCTTTCTTT. It translates to CASSRLSDWNTEAFF.

The V call is TRBV27, the J call TRBJ2-3, with TRBD2 identical over 8 bases. CDR1 and CDR2 (germline): MNHEY, SMNVEV (reference sequence). This CDR3 is 15 amino acids long. V gave up 2 bases and J gave up 5 bases; unmatched junction bases: 6. The CDR3 sequence is CASSLNGAGGDTQYF. DNA for the CDR3: TGTGCCAGCAGTTTAAATGGGGCGGGAGGAGATACGCAGTATTTT.